A single sample gave rise to the 23 T cell receptor beta chains below, sequenced in a study of blood T cell repertoires in COVID-19. Clones were read by immunoSEQ multiplex PCR, and TCRdb kept only the in-frame ones, dropping some. The table includes 200,000 to 250,000 clones, roughly 86% detected once. Sequenced material: peripheral blood. The receptors stem from a woman aged 25-40 years who had recovered from COVID-19.

The chain joins TRBV6-5 to TRBJ1-2; 12 nucleotides match TRBD1. Germline-derived CDR1 and CDR2 are MNHEY and SVGAGI. V was clipped by 6 bases and J by 7 bases; unmatched bases: 9. The CDR3 consists of 15 residues. The CDR3 loop is CASRRDRGRFGGYTF. In nucleotides, the CDR3 is TGTGCCAGCAGACGGGACAGGGGGCGCTTCGGTGGCTACACCTTC.

This chain uses TRBV7-2 with TRBJ2-7, with 9 bases fitting TRBD1. The junction had 7 bases not matched to a gene; V was cut back by 4 bases and J by 0 bases. Per the germline V gene, CDR1 is SGHTA and CDR2 is FQGNSA. The CDR3 runs 16 residues. In DNA, the CDR3 is TGTGCCAGCAGCTATACAGGGGGCGCGACCTCCTACGAGCAGTACTTC. It is translated as CASSYTGGATSYEQYF.

CDR3 residues: CASSFGQLTSTDTQYF. CDR3 bases: TGCGCCAGCAGCTTCGGACAGTTGACTAGCACAGATACGCAGTATTTT. This chain connects TRBV5-1 to TRBJ2-3, with D perhaps TRBD1 (6 bases). This CDR3 region has 16 residues. Germline values: CDR1 SGHRS, CDR2 YFSETQ. V shed 2 bases and J shed 0 bases, with 13 bases lying between them.

Turning to this clone: The same CDR3 arises from other DNA sequences in this sample as well. V gene TRBV7-2 combines with J gene TRBJ1-5; tentative D call: TRBD1 (5 bases). This CDR3 comprises 14 residues. V shed 1 base and J shed 5 bases, with 9 bases lying between them. Germline CDR1 SGHTA, CDR2 FQGNSA. CDR3 residues: CASSLVWGDQPQHF. CDR3 sequence (DNA): TGTGCCAGCAGCTTAGTGTGGGGGGATCAGCCCCAGCATTTT.

This clone was picked up one time. This rearrangement joins TRBV5-4 to TRBJ2-7; 8 nucleotides align to TRBD1. This CDR3 spans 14 amino acids. Germline trimming cut 2 bases from V and 2 bases from J; bases unmatched to any gene: 3. Germline V gene sequence: CDR1 SGHNT, CDR2 YYREEE (reference sequence). The CDR3 is CASSLAGGTYEQYF. CDR3 DNA: TGTGCCAGCAGCTTAGCAGGGGGCACCTACGAGCAGTACTTC.

The chain combines TRBV4-3 with TRBJ2-3, with a tentative D call TRBD2 (6 bases). Germline V gene sequence: CDR1 LGHNA, CDR2 YSLEER. V gave up 0 bases and J gave up 0 bases, with 25 bases separating them. The CDR3 is 21 residues long. The CDR3 loop reads CASSQDGPSRGLPSSTDTQYF. Here the CDR3 DNA reads TGCGCCAGCAGCCAAGATGGGCCATCACGGGGACTCCCATCTAGCACAGATACGCAGTATTTT.

The V and J genes are TRBV4-1 and TRBJ2-2; 8 bases match TRBD2. CDR3 length: 16 amino acids. Germline trimming cut 1 base from V and 5 bases from J; bases unmatched to any gene: 6. CDR1 is MGHRA and CDR2 is YSYEKL in the germline V gene. CDR3 region: CASSQGGLARTGELFF. In nucleotides, the CDR3 is TGCGCCAGCAGCCAAGGAGGACTAGCACGAACCGGGGAGCTGTTTTTT.

The chain employs TRBV2 and TRBJ1-1; 7 bases are a match to TRBD1. This CDR3 spans 15 amino acids. Trimming removed 6 bases from V and 2 bases from J; junction bases left unmatched: 9. In germline, CDR1 is SNHLY, CDR2 FYNNEI. The CDR3 nucleotides are TGTGCCAGCAGCCAGACAGGGATGGGCAACACTGAAGCTTTCTTT. This gives the protein CASSQTGMGNTEAFF.

This chain joins TRBV27 and TRBJ1-1; D possibly corresponds to TRBD1 (5 bases). Germline assignment: CDR1 MNHEY and CDR2 SMNVEV (reference sequence). V was shortened by 6 bases and J by 8 bases, with 16 bases between the two germline ends. This CDR3 is built from 13 residues. The CDR3 loop is CASSPVMGGEAFF. The CDR3 DNA reads as TGTGCCAGCAGCCCCGTGATGGGGGGAGAAGCTTTCTTT.

As DNA, the CDR3 is TGTGCCAGCAGTTTCCTACTAGCGGGGGGCACAGATACGCAGTATTTT. It encodes CASSFLLAGGTDTQYF. The chain joins TRBV27 to TRBJ2-3, with 11 bases matching TRBD2. The CDR3 is 16 residues long. The V segment lost 3 bases and the J segment 1 base; nucleotides outside the gene matches: 3. Germline assignment: CDR1 MNHEY and CDR2 SMNVEV (reference sequence).

The V call is TRBV7-3, the J call TRBJ2-2; TRBD2 matches at 8 bases. CDR1 is SGHTA and CDR2 is FQGTGA in the germline V gene. The CDR3 is made up of 16 amino acids. V lost 3 bases, J lost 5 bases, and 8 bases stayed unmatched. The CDR3 sequence: CASSFTGGPGTGELFF. CDR3 nucleotide sequence: TGTGCCAGCAGCTTCACGGGGGGGCCTGGTACCGGGGAGCTGTTTTTT.

The chain recombines TRBV14 with TRBJ2-3; 7 positions agree with TRBD2. Trimming at V came to 5 bases and at J to 5 bases, leaving 7 bases not matched to a gene. Germline V lookup: CDR1 SGHDN, CDR2 FVKESK. CDR3 length: 14 amino acids. The CDR3 nucleotides read TGTGCCAGCAGCGGGGAGGGGTCGCGAGATACGCAGTATTTT. As protein: CASSGEGSRDTQYF.

CDR3 in DNA: TGTGCCTGGTCGGGGGGGGATCGAACTAGAAACTACAATGAGCAGTTCTTC. Translated, it gives CAWSGGDRTRNYNEQFF. The chain couples TRBV30 to TRBJ2-1; 8 nucleotides align to TRBD2. This CDR3 has 17 amino acids. CDR1 is GTSNPN, CDR2 SVGIG, per germline (reference sequence). Germline trimming cut 5 bases from V and 3 bases from J; bases unmatched to any gene: 15.

The chain joins TRBV9 to TRBJ1-3; D remains unclear. Trimming removed 2 bases from V and 4 bases from J, with 7 bases in between. The length of the CDR3 is 13 residues. In germline, CDR1 is SGDLS, CDR2 YYNGEE. Written as DNA, the CDR3 is TGTGCCAGCAGCGTTGACTACGGAAACACCATATATTTT. Translation gives CASSVDYGNTIYF.

The genes are TRBV7-9 and TRBJ2-3, with D unclear. In germline, CDR1 is SEHNR, CDR2 FQNEAQ (reference sequence). V shed 0 bases and J shed 1 base, with 14 bases lying between them. The CDR3 is 17 amino acids. CDR3 nucleotide sequence: TGTGCCAGCAGCTTAGCAATGATCCAGCAGGGCACAGATACGCAGTATTTT. Translated: CASSLAMIQQGTDTQYF.

J is TRBJ2-1 and V is TRBV5-6; D gene uncertain. CDR3 length equals 11 residues. Germline V gene sequence: CDR1 SGHDT, CDR2 YYEEEE. Trimming cost V 1 base and J 9 bases, with 5 bases left between them. CDR3 sequence reads: CASSLIGEQFF. CDR3 coding DNA: TGTGCCAGCAGCTTGATCGGTGAGCAGTTCTTC.

Notes on this clone: Germline is not matched at one junction end, which may reflect a read error. The chain combines TRBV27 with TRBJ2-1, with 9 bases matching TRBD2. Germline V CDR1 and CDR2: MNHEY, SMNVEV (reference sequence). CDR3 length: 16 residues. This CDR3 is CASSQLLAGVVYEQFF. In DNA, the CDR3 is TGTGCCAGCAGCCAACTATTAGCGGGGGTAGTGTATGAACAGTTCTTC.

V gene TRBV15 combines with J gene TRBJ2-3, with TRBD1 as a possible D gene (6 bases). Germline loops: CDR1 LNHNV, CDR2 YYDKDF (reference sequence). The V gene lost 0 bases and the J gene lost 1 base, with 11 bases spanning the gap. This CDR3 region has 16 residues. CDR3 sequence: CATSRDNRQGTDTQYF. CDR3 coding DNA: TGTGCCACCAGCAGAGACAATCGACAGGGCACAGATACGCAGTATTTT.

V gene TRBV7-2 combines with J gene TRBJ2-5, with 7 bases matching TRBD2. The germline V gene has CDR1 SGHTA and CDR2 FQGNSA. V gave up 0 bases and J gave up 3 bases; unmatched junction bases: 13. This CDR3 region has 18 residues. CDR3 in amino acids: CASSLAVSGGINEETQYF. CDR3 in DNA: TGTGCCAGCAGCTTAGCGGTATCCGGGGGGATAAACGAAGAGACCCAGTACTTC. The full variable domain, rest sourced from reference TRBV7-2 and TRBJ2-5, is GAGVSQSPSNKVTEKGKDVELRCDPISGHTALYWYRQSLGQGLEFLIYFQGNSAPDKSGLPSDRFSAERTGGSVSTLTIQRTQQEDSAVYLCASSLAVSGGINEETQYFGPGTRLLVL.

The CDR3 DNA follows: TGCGCCAGCAGCTCCCTTAGCGGGGGACCCGAGACCCAGTACTTC. It yields the protein CASSSLSGGPETQYF. The gene calls are TRBV5-1 and TRBJ2-5; 9 bases align to TRBD2. The length of the CDR3 is 15 residues. The V gene's germline CDR1 is SGHRS and CDR2 YFSETQ. V lost 3 bases, J lost 5 bases, and 8 bases stayed unmatched.

The chain's CDR3 is CASSQNRGQGYTF. For the CDR3, the DNA is TGTGCCAGCAGCCAAAACAGGGGGCAAGGCTACACCTTC. The chain recombines TRBV5-4 with TRBJ1-2; TRBD1 matches 9 bases. The CDR3 has 13 residues. Germline loops: CDR1 SGHNT, CDR2 YYREEE (reference sequence). Trimming took 4 bases from V and 8 from J; bases not matched to a gene: 6.

The rearrangement links TRBV11-2 to TRBJ2-1; D is undetermined. V was pared by 3 bases and J by 5 bases, with 8 bases between. Germline V gene sequence: CDR1 SGHAT, CDR2 FQNNGV. CDR3 length equals 13 residues. CDR3 region: CASSFARNNEQFF. CDR3 sequence (DNA): TGTGCCAGCAGCTTTGCCAGGAACAATGAGCAGTTCTTC.

This chain joins TRBV5-1 and TRBJ1-6, with unresolved D. The germline gives CDR1 SGHRS, CDR2 YFSETQ. The CDR3 has 12 amino acids. Trimming left V 1 base short and J 10 bases short, with 6 bases between. The CDR3 region is CASSLTGSPLHF. In DNA, the CDR3 is TGCGCCAGCAGCTTGACGGGATCACCCCTCCACTTT.